The 2 T cell receptor beta chains listed next were all sequenced from one sample in a study of shared clonotypes between healthy human individuals. Here immunoSEQ multiplex PCR was the method, and the copy in TCRdb shows in-frame clones only, minus some. The sample holds about 1.5 million clones, 95% to 99% seen once. Sequencing input: naive CD4+ T cells sorted from blood. Subset indicated: CD45RA+ positively selected. These receptor sequences come from a young man in good health.

This chain joins TRBV25-1 and TRBJ2-7; D assignment may be TRBD1 or TRBD2 (5 bases each). The CDR3 has 14 amino acids. The V and J ends lost 5 bases and 3 bases respectively, with 14 bases between them. Germline lookup yields CDR1 MGHDK and CDR2 SYGVNS. The CDR3 is CASSSLGGDYEQYF. CDR3 DNA sequence: TGTGCCAGCAGTTCCCTTGGGGGAGACTACGAGCAGTACTTC.

The rearrangement joins TRBV28 to TRBJ1-5, with D hard to call. The V gene's germline CDR1 is MDHEN and CDR2 SYDVKM. Trimming cost V 1 base and J 0 bases, with 10 bases left between them. The CDR3 contains 16 residues. The CDR3 protein is CASSLSGTYSNQPQHF. CDR3 bases: TGTGCCAGCAGTTTATCAGGCACATATAGCAATCAGCCCCAGCATTTT. The whole variable domain, filled in from reference TRBV28 and TRBJ1-5, reads DVKVTQSSRYLVKRTGEKVFLECVQDMDHENMFWYRQDPGLGLRLIYFSYDVKMKEKGDIPEGYSVSREKKERFSLILESASTNQTSMYLCASSLSGTYSNQPQHFGDGTRLSIL.